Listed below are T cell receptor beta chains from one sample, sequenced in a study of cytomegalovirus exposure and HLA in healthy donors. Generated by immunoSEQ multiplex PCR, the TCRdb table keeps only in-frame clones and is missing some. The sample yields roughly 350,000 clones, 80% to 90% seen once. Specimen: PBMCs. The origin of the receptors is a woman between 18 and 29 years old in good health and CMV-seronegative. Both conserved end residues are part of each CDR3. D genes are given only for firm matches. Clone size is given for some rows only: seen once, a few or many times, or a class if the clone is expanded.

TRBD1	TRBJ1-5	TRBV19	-	CASSTRQGASQPQHF	TGTGCCAGTAGTACACGACAGGGGGCGAGTCAGCCCCAGCATTTT
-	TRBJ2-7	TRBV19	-	CASSEGGARYEQYF	TGTGCCAGTAGTGAAGGAGGGGCCCGCTACGAGCAGTACTTC
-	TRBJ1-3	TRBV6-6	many	CASSQQGNTIYF	TGTGCCAGCAGCCAACAGGGAAACACCATATATTTT
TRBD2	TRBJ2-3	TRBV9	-	CASSVGASLAGVYADTQYF	TGTGCCAGCAGCGTAGGGGCGTCGCTAGCGGGAGTTTACGCAGATACGCAGTATTTT
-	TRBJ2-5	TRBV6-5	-	CASSYGGARMETQYF	TGTGCCAGCAGTTACGGGGGGGCTAGGATGGAGACCCAGTACTTC
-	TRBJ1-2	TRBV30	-	CAWSAGGRGYGYTF	TGTGCCTGGAGTGCAGGCGGGCGAGGCTATGGCTACACCTTC
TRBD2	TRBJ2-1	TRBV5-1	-	CASSSTLAGMGEQFF	TGCGCCAGCAGCTCCACGCTAGCGGGGATGGGTGAGCAGTTCTTC
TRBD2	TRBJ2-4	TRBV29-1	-	CSVRGLAGSHQYF	TGCAGCGTGAGGGGACTAGCGGGCTCCCATCAGTACTTC
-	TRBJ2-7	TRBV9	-	CASSGRSTEQYF	TGTGCCAGCAGCGGCCGTAGTACCGAGCAGTACTTC
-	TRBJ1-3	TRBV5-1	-	CASSLNGFAGSGNTIYF	TGCGCCAGCAGCTTGAACGGTTTTGCAGGCTCTGGAAACACCATATATTTT
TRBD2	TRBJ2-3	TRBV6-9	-	CASSSNPGTSGSYTQYF	TGTGCCAGCAGTTCCAACCCCGGGACTAGCGGGAGTTACACGCAGTATTTT
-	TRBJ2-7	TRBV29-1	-	CSVVPPAGASYEQYF	TGCAGCGTTGTACCCCCCGCGGGGGCATCCTACGAGCAGTACTTC
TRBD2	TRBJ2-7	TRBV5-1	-	CASSLPRTSGPRRYEQYF	TGCGCCAGCAGCTTGCCCCGGACTAGCGGGCCCCGCCGCTACGAGCAGTACTTC
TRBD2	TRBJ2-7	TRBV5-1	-	CASSPPAREGYEQYF	TGCGCCAGCAGCCCCCCGGCCAGGGAGGGGTACGAGCAGTACTTC
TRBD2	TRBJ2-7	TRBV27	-	CASSLGASGSYEQYF	TGTGCCAGCAGTTTAGGGGCTAGCGGGAGTTACGAGCAGTACTTC
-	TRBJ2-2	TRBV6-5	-	CASSYGGGELFF	TGTGCCAGCAGTTACGGAGGCGGGGAGCTGTTTTTT
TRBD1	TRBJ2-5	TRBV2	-	CASSVDRAGETQYF	TGTGCCAGCAGTGTGGACAGGGCGGGGGAGACCCAGTACTTC
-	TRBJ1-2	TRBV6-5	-	CASSSDRTALYGYTF	TGTGCCAGCAGTTCCGACCGGACAGCCCTCTATGGCTACACCTTC
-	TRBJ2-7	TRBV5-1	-	CASSLISSDEQYF	TGCGCCAGCAGCTTGATTAGCTCAGACGAGCAGTACTTC
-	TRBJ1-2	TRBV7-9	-	CASSLTGLGYTF	TGTGCCAGCAGCTTAACGGGGTTAGGCTACACCTTC
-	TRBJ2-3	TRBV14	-	CASRKRDRGTDTQYF	TGTGCCAGCAGGAAACGGGATCGGGGCACAGATACGCAGTATTTT
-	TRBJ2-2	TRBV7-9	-	CASSPRANRKTGELFF	TGTGCCAGCAGCCCTAGGGCTAACAGGAAGACCGGGGAGCTGTTTTTT
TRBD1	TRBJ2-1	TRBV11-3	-	CASSLGAGGFYNEQFF	TGTGCCAGCAGCTTAGGTGCAGGGGGCTTCTACAATGAGCAGTTCTTC
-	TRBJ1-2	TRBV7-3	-	CASSSGQQGYTF	TGTGCCAGCAGCTCTGGACAGCAGGGCTACACCTTC
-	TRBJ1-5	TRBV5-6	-	CASSFRGNQPQHF	TGTGCCAGCAGCTTCAGGGGCAATCAGCCCCAGCATTTT
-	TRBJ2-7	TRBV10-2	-	CASSGQGAYEQYF	TGCGCCAGCAGCGGCCAGGGTGCATACGAGCAGTACTTC
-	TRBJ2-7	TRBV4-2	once	CASSQADGTFLQVYEQYF	TGTGCCAGCAGCCAAGCGGATGGGACTTTCCTGCAGGTGTACGAGCAGTACTTC
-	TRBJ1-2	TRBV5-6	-	CASSLQQGIYGYTF	TGTGCCAGCAGCTTGCAACAGGGAATTTATGGCTACACCTTC
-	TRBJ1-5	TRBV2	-	CASSADTSGQPQHF	TGTGCCAGCAGTGCGGACACATCGGGTCAGCCCCAGCATTTT
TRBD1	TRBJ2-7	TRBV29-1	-	CSAQGQTYEQYF	TGCAGCGCCCAGGGACAGACCTACGAGCAGTACTTC
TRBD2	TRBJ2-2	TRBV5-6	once	CASSLLAGRTGELFF	TGTGCCAGCAGCTTATTAGCGGGGCGAACCGGGGAGCTGTTTTTT
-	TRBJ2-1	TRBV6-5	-	CASSFTGVGHEQFF	TGTGCCAGCAGTTTCACGGGAGTGGGGCATGAGCAGTTCTTC
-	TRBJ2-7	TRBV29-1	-	CSVDRGLAGGYEQYF	TGCAGCGTGGACAGGGGGCTAGCGGGAGGCTACGAGCAGTACTTC
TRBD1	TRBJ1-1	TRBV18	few	CASSLDRGPRAEAFF	TGTGCCAGCTCACTGGACAGGGGACCGAGGGCTGAAGCTTTCTTT
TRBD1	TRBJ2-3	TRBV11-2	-	CASSLGLGQGVDTQYF	TGTGCCAGCAGCTTAGGATTGGGACAGGGGGTAGATACGCAGTATTTT
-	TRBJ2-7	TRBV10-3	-	CAISERGTAKGSYEQYF	TGTGCCATCAGTGAGCGGGGGACAGCGAAGGGGTCCTACGAGCAGTACTTC
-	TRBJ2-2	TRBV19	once	CASSLGGRVAGELFF	TGTGCCAGTAGCCTAGGGGGTAGAGTCGCCGGGGAGCTGTTTTTT
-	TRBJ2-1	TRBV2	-	CASMKELGSYNEQFF	TGTGCCAGCATGAAGGAGCTTGGGTCCTACAATGAGCAGTTCTTC
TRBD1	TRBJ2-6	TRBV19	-	CASDRGGGANVLTF	TGTGCCAGCGACAGGGGCGGTGGGGCCAACGTCCTGACTTTC